The clone carrying this TCR beta chain was observed many times. No antigen is known for it. From the RACE reads, TCRdb called clonotypes with MiXCR, one entry per CDR3 protein. The sample holds under 300,000 distinct CDR3 sequences, approximately 7.5% seen once. The data were obtained in a study of human T cells and chemical hapten exposure. Study-level findings and limits: The donor cohort had alopecia, so its immune response may not match that of healthy people.

The time point is: pre-sensitization, week 0. Treatment indicated: therapeutic diphenylcyclopropenone sensitization with weekly scalp DPC. Germline-derived CDR1 and CDR2 are SGHKS and YYEKEE (reference sequence). The CDR3 sequence is 13 residues long. Trimming stripped 0 bases from V and 6 bases from J, with 10 bases between. The sequencing used whole blood, collected in connection with sensitization to the hapten diphenylcyclopropenone (DPC). The chain employs TRBV5-5 and TRBJ2-7; D gene unclear. The receptor was derived from a man aged 18 to 35 with alopecia areata. Some clones in this sample may be carry-over from other donors' samples. In DNA form, the CDR3 reads TGTGCCAGCAGCTTGGGTGGGTCTGCCGAGCAGTACGTC. Its protein is CASSLGGSAEQYV.